A single sample gave rise to the 25 T cell receptor beta chains below, sequenced in a study of T cells expressing NK-cell markers. Reprocessing the 5' RACE reads, TCRdb reports a single entry for every CDR3 protein and omits DNA. The sample holds roughly 390,000 distinct CDR3 sequences. The specimen sequenced was blood T cells: a sorted CD56 or NKG2C T cell subset, CD4+ or CD8+ T cells, or bulk PBMC T cells (not recorded which). The receptor set was obtained from a man aged 18-75 years in good health.

V usage is TRBV7-9 and J usage is TRBJ1-5; TCRdb picks TRBD1, but there is no DNA to check that call. This CDR3 has 14 amino acids. Germline CDR1 reads SEHNR; CDR2 reads FQNEAQ (reference sequence). The CDR3 region is CASSLEGLSQPQHF.

The V gene is TRBV20-1, the J gene TRBJ2-1; TCRdb designates TRBD2, a call that cannot be tested without DNA. Germline V CDR1 and CDR2: DFQATT, SNEGSKA (reference sequence). The CDR3 is made up of 13 amino acids. The chain's CDR3 is CSAAGPLYNEQFF.

The chain combines TRBV28 with TRBJ1-2; no DNA is available, so the TRBD1 call from TCRdb remains unchecked. The CDR3 length is 12 residues. Germline V gene lookup returns CDR1 MDHEN and CDR2 SYDVKM. CDR3 protein: CASSPFPGGYTF.

V and J are TRBV19 and TRBJ1-1. This CDR3 contains 13 residues. Germline CDR1 and CDR2: LNHDA and SQIVND (reference sequence). CDR3 amino acids: CASSIEEGSPAFF.

This sequence joins TRBV6-5 and TRBJ1-1; without DNA, the TCRdb call of TRBD1 cannot be checked. Looked up from germline, CDR1 is MNHEY and CDR2 is SVGAGI. The CDR3 is 16 amino acids. The CDR3 protein is CASSYRTSRGATEAFF.

CDR3: CASSEYLGEQFF. The chain employs TRBV6-5 and TRBJ2-1. The CDR3 extends over 12 amino acids. Germline V gene lookup returns CDR1 MNHEY and CDR2 SVGAGI.

V and J are TRBV20-1 and TRBJ2-7; the D gene TCRdb calls, TRBD2, cannot be checked with no DNA. The length of the CDR3 is 14 residues. CDR1 DFQATT and CDR2 SNEGSKA come from the germline V gene (reference sequence). CDR3 loop: CSATDSGNDYEQYF.

The genes are TRBV20-1 and TRBJ1-3; TCRdb's D gene call, TRBD1, goes unchecked for lack of DNA. The CDR3 length is 16 residues. Germline-derived CDR1 and CDR2 are DFQATT and SNEGSKA (reference sequence). The CDR3: CSAPGHRGSSGNTIYF.

The V call is TRBV3-1, the J call TRBJ2-3; TCRdb lists TRBD2, though no DNA is available to test this call. The CDR3 runs 14 residues. CDR1 and CDR2 from the germline V gene are LGHDT and YNNKEL (reference sequence). This chain's CDR3 is CASSKSGGTDTQYF.

The chain combines TRBV6-1 with TRBJ2-2; TCRdb designates TRBD2, a call that cannot be tested without DNA. Germline V lookup: CDR1 MNHNS, CDR2 SASEGT. The CDR3 is made up of 16 amino acids. Here the CDR3 reads CASSLLAGWDTGELFF.

The chain combines TRBV10-3 with TRBJ1-6; lacking DNA, the TRBD1 call made by TCRdb goes unchecked. The CDR3 has 14 amino acids. Per germline, CDR1 ENHRY and CDR2 SYGVKD. The CDR3 is CAISVGRDNSPLHF.

The chain's CDR3 is CSAHPATSGVTKRTQYF. This rearrangement joins TRBV20-1 to TRBJ2-3; TCRdb calls TRBD2, which cannot be checked without DNA. The CDR3 has 17 amino acids. Germline V CDR1 and CDR2: DFQATT, SNEGSKA (reference sequence).

The chain has TRBV7-8 and TRBJ2-7. CDR1 SGHVS and CDR2 FQNEAQ come from the germline V gene. This CDR3 contains 15 residues. The CDR3 reads CASSFVQATYYEQYF.

The chain has TRBV5-6 and TRBJ2-1; TCRdb calls TRBD1, which cannot be checked without DNA. CDR3 length: 14 amino acids. CDR1 is SGHDT and CDR2 is YYEEEE in the germline V gene. CDR3 sequence reads: CASSLLDKYNEQFF.

The gene calls are TRBV12-3 or TRBV12-4 and TRBJ2-1; TCRdb calls TRBD1, which cannot be checked without DNA. The CDR3 spans 17 residues. This CDR3 reads CASSLIFELDRGNEQFF.

This chain connects TRBV6-5 to TRBJ1-1; TCRdb lists TRBD1, though no DNA is available to test this call. The CDR3 has 16 residues. Germline V CDR1 and CDR2: MNHEY, SVGAGI. CDR3 protein: CASSSDRAGTFAEAFF.

Here the CDR3 reads CASSQDRAGGLYNEQFF. The rearrangement joins TRBV3-1 to TRBJ2-1; the D gene TCRdb calls, TRBD1, cannot be checked with no DNA. CDR1 and CDR2 (germline): LGHDT, YNNKEL (reference sequence). There are 17 residues in the CDR3.

The chain carries TRBV28 and TRBJ1-5; TCRdb lists TRBD1, though no DNA is available to test this call. Germline V CDR1 and CDR2: MDHEN, SYDVKM. The CDR3 is 14 residues long. CDR3 region: CASSYRVINQPQHF.

The chain employs TRBV7-9 and TRBJ2-1; TCRdb calls TRBD1, which cannot be checked without DNA. The CDR3 contains 14 residues. Germline CDR1 reads SEHNR; CDR2 reads FQNEAQ (reference sequence). The CDR3 is CASSFETANNEQFF.

The V call is TRBV5-1, the J call TRBJ2-7; the TRBD1 assignment by TCRdb is unverifiable without DNA. The CDR3 runs 14 residues. The germline V gene encodes CDR1 SGHRS and CDR2 YFSETQ. The CDR3 sequence is CASSHPGESFEQYF.

This chain connects TRBV5-6 to TRBJ2-5; TCRdb outputs TRBD1, but without DNA this stays unchecked. The CDR3 is 13 residues long. CDR1 SGHDT and CDR2 YYEEEE come from the germline V gene. CDR3 loop: CASSPGLLETQYF.

The chain employs TRBV9 and TRBJ2-5; TCRdb's D call, TRBD1, is unchecked because there is no DNA. The CDR3 has 13 residues. Germline CDR1 is SGDLS and CDR2 is YYNGEE. The CDR3 loop is CASSPSGYGTQYF.

The V and J genes are TRBV6-5 and TRBJ2-7. The CDR3 sequence is 14 residues long. Germline V gene data show CDR1 as MNHEY and CDR2 as SVGAGI. Here the CDR3 reads CASSSGFTPYEQYF.

The chain links TRBV14 to TRBJ1-1. The CDR3 has 13 residues. Germline CDR1 and CDR2: SGHDN and FVKESK. CDR3 loop: CASSPTRGTEAFF.

The chain couples TRBV5-1 to TRBJ2-5; there is no DNA to check the TCRdb D call of TRBD2. Germline assignment: CDR1 SGHRS and CDR2 YFSETQ. The length of the CDR3 is 14 residues. The CDR3 spells CASRSGTYQETQYF.